The sequence of this T cell receptor (beta chain) was determined in a study of blood T cell repertoires in COVID-19. TCRdb's table, derived via immunoSEQ multiplex PCR, lists solely in-frame clones and lacks some. The profile shows 200,000 to 250,000 clones, 89% of them singletons. The clonotype originates from a middle-aged woman with acute or convalescent COVID-19. Input material: peripheral blood.

The CDR3 spells CASRDRGYSDSPLHF. The DNA of the CDR3 is TGTGCCAGCCGGGACAGGGGCTATTCGGATTCACCCCTCCACTTT. The rearrangement links TRBV19 to TRBJ1-6; TRBD1 agrees at 10 bases. Germline V gene lookup returns CDR1 LNHDA and CDR2 SQIVND (reference sequence). The CDR3 length is 15 residues. V was clipped by 9 bases and J by 8 bases; unmatched bases: 10.